These 20 T cell receptor beta chains originate from one sample sequenced in a study of CD8 T cells in ankylosing spondylitis. These receptors have no known antigen. Study conclusions and caveats: One TCR beta motif, made up of 7 or 8 highly homologous variants, appeared characteristic of ankylosing spondylitis blood.

TCRdb reprocessed the 5' RACE reads via MiXCR and lists one record per CDR3 protein. The table records more than 650,000 distinct CDR3 sequences, approximately 12% of them present only once. Sequences were obtained from blood, either unsorted or a sorted T cell fraction (not recorded which). The receptors were sampled from a male donor with ankylosing spondylitis.

This clonotype has just a few counts. The chain has TRBV20-1 and TRBJ2-3; D may be TRBD1 (5 bases). CDR3 length: 12 residues. Per the germline V gene, CDR1 is DFQATT and CDR2 is SNEGSKA (reference sequence). The V and J ends lost 2 bases and 4 bases respectively, with 7 bases between them. The CDR3 region is CSARTGPDTQYF. In nucleotides, the CDR3 is TGCAGTGCTAGAACAGGACCAGATACGCAGTATTTT.

This clonotype has more than one count but fewer than ten. The chain joins TRBV4-2 to TRBJ2-7; the D gene is possibly TRBD2 (6 bases). Trimming took off 0 bases at V and 12 bases at J, with 12 bases between the two ends. This CDR3 has 12 amino acids. Germline lookup yields CDR1 LGHNA and CDR2 YNFKEQ. As DNA, the CDR3 is TGTGCCAGCAGCCAAGATTGGAGGGTTCCGTACTTC. It specifies CASSQDWRVPYF.

This clonotype was counted a few times. The chain couples TRBV29-1 to TRBJ1-1, with unresolved D. V shed 7 bases and J shed 3 bases, with 18 bases lying between them. Germline loops: CDR1 SQVTM, CDR2 ANQGSEA. The CDR3 sequence is 14 residues long. As DNA, the CDR3 is TGCAGCGGGGGAGGCTCTAACACGTACACTGAAGCTTTCTTT. Amino acid sequence: CSGGGSNTYTEAFF.

V usage is TRBV20-1 and J usage is TRBJ2-6; D is ambiguous. Germline V gives CDR1 DFQATT, CDR2 SNEGSKA (reference sequence). Trimming left V 6 bases short and J 3 bases short, with 12 bases between. The CDR3 consists of 14 residues. CDR3 DNA sequence: TGCAGTGCCCCCGGCCTGAGTGGGGCCAACGTCCTGACTTTC. Its protein product is CSAPGLSGANVLTF.

The V and J genes are TRBV20-1 and TRBJ1-5; 7 bases are shared with TRBD1. Germline V gene data show CDR1 as DFQATT and CDR2 as SNEGSKA (reference sequence). V was clipped by 4 bases and J by 0 bases; unmatched bases: 6. This CDR3 region has 15 residues. The CDR3 coding sequence is TGCAGTGCTACAAGGACAGGCAATAGCAATCAGCCCCAGCATTTT. Its protein product is CSATRTGNSNQPQHF.

On this clonotype itself: With a much larger clone just one base away, this may be a read error. The CDR3 DNA follows: TGTGCCAGCAGTGAGACACCCGCTAGCAATCAGCCCCAGCATTTT. It specifies CASSETPASNQPQHF. The genes are TRBV12-3 or TRBV12-4 and TRBJ1-5; D ambiguous. The CDR3 runs 15 residues. V was pared by 5 bases and J by 0 bases, with 11 bases between.

Notes on this clonotype: A junction end diverges from the germline sequence, so it may reflect a read error. The genes are TRBV5-1 and TRBJ2-4; D might be TRBD1 or TRBD2, each matching 5 bases. In germline, CDR1 is SGHRS, CDR2 YFSETQ. CDR3 length: 15 amino acids. The CDR3 DNA sequence: TGCGCCAGCAGCACGGGACCTGGAGCCCAAAACATTCAGTACTTC. Protein: CASSTGPGAQNIQYF.

The chain recombines TRBV5-1 with TRBJ2-5, with D perhaps given as TRBD1 or TRBD2 (5 bases each). The CDR3 has 14 residues. Germline V lookup: CDR1 SGHRS, CDR2 YFSETQ. Deletions cut 4 bases from V and 1 base from J, with 11 bases between. CDR3 residues: CASSRGQAQETQYF. CDR3 DNA sequence: TGCGCCAGCAGCCGGGGCCAGGCCCAAGAGACCCAGTACTTC.

This clonotype was picked up many times. This sequence joins TRBV7-2 and TRBJ1-4; D may be TRBD1 (5 bases). Per germline, CDR1 SGHTA and CDR2 FQGNSA. Trimming took off 8 bases at V and 8 bases at J, with 21 bases between the two ends. The CDR3 is made up of 15 amino acids. The CDR3 region is CASGPSSGRGEKLFF. CDR3 in DNA: TGTGCCAGCGGTCCCTCGTCAGGAAGGGGCGAAAAACTGTTTTTT.

In this sample, this clonotype turned up many times. V gene TRBV7-6 combines with J gene TRBJ2-7; D is uncertain. With 3 bases removed from V and 6 bases from J, the gap between germline ends came to 9 bases. CDR1 SGHVS and CDR2 FNYEAQ come from the germline V gene. This CDR3 contains 12 residues. The CDR3 bases are TGTGCCAGCAGCTTGAACAATGGCGAGCAGTACTTC. Translated, it gives CASSLNNGEQYF.

This clonotype was observed at least ten times. The rearrangement links TRBV28 to TRBJ1-2; TRBD1 aligns across 9 bases. Germline lookup yields CDR1 MDHEN and CDR2 SYDVKM. V trimming: 4 bases; J trimming: 4 bases; junction bases outside the gene matches: 7. CDR3 size: 15 residues. CDR3 sequence (DNA): TGTGCCAGCAGTTCCCCGGGACAGGGCCTCTATGGCTACACCTTC. Amino acid sequence: CASSSPGQGLYGYTF.

The genes are TRBV7-2 and TRBJ2-1, with D perhaps given as TRBD1 or TRBD2 (5 bases each). The V gene's germline CDR1 is SGHTA and CDR2 FQGNSA. Between the trimmed V and J ends, which lost 6 bases and 0 bases, there was a span of 12 bases. The CDR3 sequence is 15 residues long. CDR3 sequence: CASRPGTYSYNEQFF. CDR3 DNA sequence: TGTGCCAGCAGACCCGGGACCTACTCCTACAATGAGCAGTTCTTC.

This clonotype was seen more than once but under ten times. This chain connects TRBV18 to TRBJ1-1; D is undetermined. V was clipped by 5 bases and J by 5 bases, with 27 bases between them. This CDR3 has 18 residues. Per germline, CDR1 KGHSH and CDR2 LQKENI. CDR3 nucleotide sequence: TGTGCCAGCTCATCTAGGACCCGTAGCGAAAGGCCTGGGACTGAAGCTTTCTTT. It yields the protein CASSSRTRSERPGTEAFF.

With respect to this clonotype: A much larger clone is a single base away; this may be a read error. The chain links TRBV9 to TRBJ1-4; 9 bases match TRBD1. Looked up from germline, CDR1 is SGDLS and CDR2 is YYNGEE. This CDR3 spans 12 amino acids. The CDR3 here is CDSSDGTGKLFF. The CDR3 region has the DNA TGTGACAGCAGCGACGGGACAGGGAAACTGTTTTTT.

This clonotype was detected many times. V and J are TRBV20-1 and TRBJ2-5; perhaps TRBD1 as D (5 bases). Trimming took off 6 bases at V and 5 bases at J, with 10 bases between the two ends. The germline gives CDR1 DFQATT, CDR2 SNEGSKA (reference sequence). The CDR3 has 11 residues. The CDR3, as DNA: TGCAGTGCCGTCAAGGGGGAGACCCAGTACTTC. It translates to CSAVKGETQYF.

This clonotype was counted a few times. The chain employs TRBV4-1 and TRBJ1-1; the D gene is possibly TRBD1 (5 bases). Trimming left V 4 bases short and J 6 bases short, with 12 bases between. The germline V gene has CDR1 MGHRA and CDR2 YSYEKL. The CDR3 runs 13 residues. The CDR3 loop is CASSLKRGAEAFF. CDR3 nucleotide sequence: TGCGCCAGCAGCCTAAAGCGGGGGGCTGAAGCTTTCTTT.

The CDR3 bases are TGTGCCAGTAGTATCGGCCCCAGCTACAATGAGCAGTTCTTC. It yields the protein CASSIGPSYNEQFF. This chain links TRBV19 with TRBJ2-1; D is unresolved. This CDR3 region has 14 residues. The ends were cut back, 3 bases at V and 3 bases at J, with 9 bases in the middle. Germline loops: CDR1 LNHDA, CDR2 SQIVND (reference sequence).

The chain's CDR3 is CSASAARANYGYTF. The CDR3 bases are TGCAGTGCTAGTGCGGCGCGGGCTAACTATGGCTACACCTTC. V usage is TRBV20-1 and J usage is TRBJ1-2, with D unclear. Germline assignment: CDR1 DFQATT and CDR2 SNEGSKA (reference sequence). Trimming removed 3 bases at V and 0 bases at J, with 11 bases between. CDR3 length equals 14 residues.

The CDR3 protein is CASSQLLGGNGDTQYF. The CDR3 DNA is TGCGCCAGCAGCCAGCTGCTGGGGGGCAACGGAGATACGCAGTATTTT. The chain employs TRBV5-1 and TRBJ2-3; D may match TRBD1 or TRBD2 (6 bases each). CDR1 is SGHRS and CDR2 is YFSETQ in the germline V gene. CDR3 length equals 16 residues. V lost 4 bases, J lost 5 bases, and 20 bases lay in between. The full variable domain, completed using reference TRBV5-1 and TRBJ2-3, is KAGVTQTPRYLIKTRGQQVTLSCSPISGHRSVSWYQQTPGQGLQFLFEYFSETQRNKGNFPGRFSGRQFSNSRSEMNVSTLELGDSALYLCASSQLLGGNGDTQYFGPGTRLTVL.

The V gene is TRBV25-1, the J gene TRBJ1-2; no reliable D call. In germline, CDR1 is MGHDK, CDR2 SYGVNS. Trimming cost V 5 bases and J 5 bases, with 21 bases left between them. The CDR3 consists of 16 residues. The CDR3 DNA follows: TGTGCCAGCAGTAAGGGCCCCGGGCCTGAGTTTTATGGCTACACCTTC. Its translation: CASSKGPGPEFYGYTF.